These T cell receptor beta chains were read from a single sample in a study of T cells after yellow fever vaccination. A single record per CDR3 protein comes from TCRdb applying MiXCR to the 5' RACE reads. The table records 250,000 to 350,000 distinct CDR3 sequences, around 4.3% of them present only once. Source: PBMCs, taken 15 days after the yellow fever booster vaccination. The source of these receptors is a man in his late teens or twenties who received the YFV17D yellow fever vaccine. CDR3s include the opening cysteine and the closing phenylalanine or tryptophan. Fields, in order: V gene, J gene, D gene, clone size, CDR3 DNA, CDR3 protein. The D gene is left open where the match is weak. Size tells how often a clone was seen (once, few, many) or the class of an expanded clone, and some rows leave it out.

>TRBV5-6|TRBJ1-1|TRBD1|few
TGTGCCAGCAGCTCGGGACAGGGGAAGTCTGAAGCTTTCTTT
CASSSGQGKSEAFF
>TRBV30|TRBJ1-3|NA|NA
TGTGCCTGGAGTGTACGCTCGACGCTTGGAAACACCATATATTTT
CAWSVRSTLGNTIYF
>TRBV5-1|TRBJ2-2|NA|NA
TGCGCCAGCAGCTTGGCGTCAGGTCGACAGACCGGGGAGCTGTTTTTT
CASSLASGRQTGELFF
>TRBV12-3/TRBV12-4|TRBJ1-2|NA|few
TGTGCCAGCGGGTGGGACATAAACTATGGCTACACCTTC
CASGWDINYGYTF
>TRBV29-1|TRBJ1-4|NA|many
TGCAGCGTTGTAAACAGAGGAGACGCGGACGAAAAACTGTTTTTT
CSVVNRGDADEKLFF
>TRBV5-1|TRBJ2-1|TRBD2|many
TGCGCCAGCCTCGGTGGGACTAGCGGCCGTGAGCAGTTCTTC
CASLGGTSGREQFF
>TRBV27|TRBJ1-4|NA|many
TGTGCCAGCAGTTATGAAGGGGGTGAAAAACTGTTTTTT
CASSYEGGEKLFF
>TRBV6-5|TRBJ1-4|NA|many
TGTGCCAGCAGTTACTCTGGACGGATGTTTTTT
CASSYSGRMFF
>TRBV14|TRBJ1-2|NA|NA
TGTGCCAGCAGCCAAGACCCATGGCCAGACCCTAACTATGGCTACACCTTC
CASSQDPWPDPNYGYTF
>TRBV4-3|TRBJ2-5|NA|many
TGCGCCAGCAGCCAAGATAGGCAGGGGTACGAGACCCAGTACTTC
CASSQDRQGYETQYF
>TRBV7-9|TRBJ2-4|NA|many
TGTGCCAGCAGCTCAGGGGAGTTAGCCAAAAACATTCAGTACTTC
CASSSGELAKNIQYF
>TRBV5-1|TRBJ2-2|TRBD2|many
TGCGCCAGCAGAACTAGCGGGGTCGACGGGGAGCTGTTTTTT
CASRTSGVDGELFF
>TRBV3-1|TRBJ2-2|NA|few
TGTGCCAGCAGCCAAGGGAGCGCCGCGAACACCGGGGAGCTGTTTTTT
CASSQGSAANTGELFF
>TRBV12-3/TRBV12-4|TRBJ1-5|NA|few
TGTGCCAGCAGCCGACAGGCGGATAGCAATCAGCCCCAGCATTTT
CASSRQADSNQPQHF
>TRBV3-1|TRBJ1-2|NA|many
TGCGCCAGCAGCCAAGACAGCCCTAACTATGGCTACACCTTC
CASSQDSPNYGYTF
>TRBV6-2/TRBV6-3|TRBJ1-5|TRBD1|few
TGTGCCAGCAGTCAGACAGGGGGCGAACAGCCCCAGCATTTT
CASSQTGGEQPQHF
>TRBV5-4|TRBJ2-7|NA|few
TGTGCCAGCAGCTTGGGGCTCCTGAGCTCCTACGAGCAGTACTTC
CASSLGLLSSYEQYF
>TRBV11-2|TRBJ2-1|TRBD1|NA
TGTGCCAGCCGACAGGGGGCTTACAATGAGCAGTTCTTC
CASRQGAYNEQFF
>TRBV9|TRBJ2-5|TRBD2|many
TGTGCCAGCAGCCCCCGGGAGGGGCTTCACGAGACCCAGTACTTC
CASSPREGLHETQYF
>TRBV6-1|TRBJ2-5|TRBD2|NA
TGTGCCAGCAGTGAAACTAGCGGGGGGGCAGAGACCCAGTACTTC
CASSETSGGAETQYF
>TRBV7-2|TRBJ2-3|TRBD2|many
TGTGCCAGCAGCTTAGAGCTAGCGGGAGATACGCAGTATTTT
CASSLELAGDTQYF
>TRBV24-1|TRBJ2-3|NA|many
TGTGCCACCTCTCAACTTGAAACAGGGAGAGACACAGATACGCAGTATTTT
CATSQLETGRDTDTQYF
>TRBV7-2|TRBJ1-4|NA|NA
TGTGCCAGCAGCCAACTCCGCCGGAGTCCACTGTTTTTT
CASSQLRRSPLFF
>TRBV7-2|TRBJ1-5|TRBD1|few
TGTGCCAGCAGCCCGACAGGGGATCAGCCCCAGCATTTT
CASSPTGDQPQHF
>TRBV7-9|TRBJ1-1|NA|many
TGTGCCAGCAGATCGGACGTGAACACTGAAGCTTTCTTT
CASRSDVNTEAFF
>TRBV11-2|TRBJ1-4|NA|NA
TGTGCCAGCAGCTTAACGGTCGCTTTATCTAGGGAAAAACTGTTTTTT
CASSLTVALSREKLFF
>TRBV7-9|TRBJ2-5|NA|NA
TGTGCCAGCAGCTCGCCGTGGCGCCTGGGTGAGACCCAGTACTTC
CASSSPWRLGETQYF
>TRBV7-6|TRBJ2-7|NA|few
TGTGCCAGCAGCTTAGATCCCTGGGCCCCCTACGAGCAGTACTTC
CASSLDPWAPYEQYF
>TRBV9|TRBJ2-3|NA|many
TGTGCCAGCAGCGCCTTCACAGATACGCAGTATTTT
CASSAFTDTQYF
>TRBV5-1|TRBJ2-3|NA|many
TGCGCCAGCAGCTTGGGTCTGGGCCTAGGGTTGGATACGCAGTATTTT
CASSLGLGLGLDTQYF
>TRBV6-6|TRBJ2-3|NA|many
TGTGCCAGCAGTTACAGAGGTTGGGATACGCAGTATTTT
CASSYRGWDTQYF
>TRBV6-2/TRBV6-3|TRBJ1-1|NA|many
TGTGCCAGCAACACCAACTGGGGCACTGAAGCTTTCTTT
CASNTNWGTEAFF
>TRBV6-2/TRBV6-3|TRBJ1-1|NA|NA
TGTGCCAGCAGACCCGACAGCTTCAACACTGAAGCTTTCTTT
CASRPDSFNTEAFF
>TRBV5-1|TRBJ1-1|NA|NA
TGCGCCAGCAGCTTGGACGGGCAGGTTAACACTGAAGCTTTCTTT
CASSLDGQVNTEAFF
>TRBV13|TRBJ1-3|NA|NA
TGTGCCAGCAGCCCCCAAGACTCTGGAAACACCATATATTTT
CASSPQDSGNTIYF
>TRBV4-3|TRBJ2-6|NA|few
TGCGCCAGCAGCCAAGTATCTATATCTGGGGCCAACGTCCTGACTTTC
CASSQVSISGANVLTF
>TRBV7-9|TRBJ1-1|NA|few
TGTGCCAGCGGGGAAATGACAGGAACTGAAGCTTTCTTT
CASGEMTGTEAFF
>TRBV29-1|TRBJ1-1|NA|NA
TGCAGCGTTGAACCGGGGGCGGGGAACACTGAAGCTTTCTTT
CSVEPGAGNTEAFF